Presented here are 4 T cell receptor beta chains from one specimen sequenced in a study of shared clonotypes between healthy human individuals. Assay used: immunoSEQ multiplex PCR; TCRdb lists only in-frame clones, some missing. Altogether fewer than 2.5 million clones are present, 93% being singletons, with the ten largest covering around 0.37%. Source material: naive CD4+ T cells from PBMCs. Subset specified: CD45RA+ positively selected. These receptors were collected from a man between 18 and 35 years old in good health. Some clones in this sample may be carry-over from other donors' samples.

The chain employs TRBV28 and TRBJ2-1; D remains ambiguous. The germline gives CDR1 MDHEN, CDR2 SYDVKM. The CDR3 sequence is 15 residues long. Trimming left V 3 bases short and J 2 bases short, with 11 bases between. The CDR3 sequence is CASSFSFVAYNEQFF. CDR3 DNA: TGTGCCAGCAGTTTTAGTTTTGTCGCCTACAATGAGCAGTTCTTC.

The J gene is TRBJ2-2, the V gene TRBV4-2, with D perhaps given as TRBD1 or TRBD2 (6 bases each). Trimming removed 1 base at V and 5 bases at J, with 14 bases between. The V gene's germline CDR1 is LGHNA and CDR2 YNFKEQ. This CDR3 region has 16 residues. The DNA of the CDR3 is TGTGCCAGCAGCCAAGTTTACGGAGGGGGGACCGGGGAGCTGTTTTTT. It codes for CASSQVYGGGTGELFF.

The gene calls are TRBV7-2 and TRBJ2-4; possibly TRBD2 for D (6 bases). Germline V CDR1 and CDR2: SGHTA, FQGNSA. The V gene lost 6 bases and the J gene lost 1 base, with 16 bases spanning the gap. The CDR3 has 16 residues. CDR3 in DNA: TGTGCCAGCAGTCAGGCGGGGATAGGGGCCAAAAACATTCAGTACTTC. Residues: CASSQAGIGAKNIQYF.

The chain carries TRBV18 and TRBJ2-5; D is unresolved. Deletions cut 0 bases from V and 2 bases from J, with 10 bases between. Germline V lookup: CDR1 KGHSH, CDR2 LQKENI. CDR3 length: 15 residues. The CDR3 nucleotides are TGTGCCAGCTCACCACCGAATGGAAATCAAGAGACCCAGTACTTC. Its protein product is CASSPPNGNQETQYF.